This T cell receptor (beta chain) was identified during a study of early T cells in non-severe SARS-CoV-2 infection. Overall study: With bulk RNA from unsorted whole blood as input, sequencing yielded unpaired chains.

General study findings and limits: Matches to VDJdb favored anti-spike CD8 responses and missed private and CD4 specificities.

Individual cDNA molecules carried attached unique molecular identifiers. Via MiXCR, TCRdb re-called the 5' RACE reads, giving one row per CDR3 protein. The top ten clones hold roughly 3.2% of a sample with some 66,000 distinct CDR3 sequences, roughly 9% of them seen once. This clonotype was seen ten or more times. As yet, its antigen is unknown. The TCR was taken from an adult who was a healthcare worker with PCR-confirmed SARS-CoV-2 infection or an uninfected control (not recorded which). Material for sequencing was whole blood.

In DNA form, the CDR3 reads TGTGCCACCCGGACTAGCGGCTACGAGCAGTACTTC. Residues: CATRTSGYEQYF. The rearrangement joins TRBV6-5 to TRBJ2-7; 10 positions agree with TRBD2. Germline CDR1 MNHEY, CDR2 SVGAGI. Germline trimming cut 10 bases from V and 3 bases from J; bases unmatched to any gene: 3. CDR3 length: 12 amino acids.